The sequence of this T cell receptor beta chain was determined in a study of shared clonotypes between healthy human individuals. Turning to the study itself: Plates per donor: three CD4 naive, three CD4 memory, two CD8 naive, one CD8 memory.

Comments on this clone: Antigen specificity is unknown.

The V end lost 5 bases, the J end lost 10 bases, and 9 bases lay between the germline ends. CDR3 size: 11 residues. CDR1 and CDR2 (germline): SGHTA, FQGNSA. TCRdb's table, derived via immunoSEQ multiplex PCR, lists solely in-frame clones and lacks some. This table holds roughly 2,500,000 clones, approximately 93% found once. Study-wide findings and caveats: All-four-donor shared clonotypes had higher generation probabilities than non-shared clonotypes did. When naive CD4 clonotypes were compared across a few donors, around 5% were shared.

All of the donors resided in Nashville, Tennessee, and each was a Caucasian adult. The source is a man younger than 30 in good health. Some clones in this sample may be carry-over from other donors' samples. Sequences were obtained from naive CD4+ T cells from PBMCs. Regarding subset: CD45RA+ positively selected. This sequence joins TRBV7-2 and TRBJ2-1; D is uncertain. The CDR3 loop is CASSQAREQFF. The CDR3 bases are TGTGCCAGCAGCCAAGCCAGGGAGCAGTTCTTC.